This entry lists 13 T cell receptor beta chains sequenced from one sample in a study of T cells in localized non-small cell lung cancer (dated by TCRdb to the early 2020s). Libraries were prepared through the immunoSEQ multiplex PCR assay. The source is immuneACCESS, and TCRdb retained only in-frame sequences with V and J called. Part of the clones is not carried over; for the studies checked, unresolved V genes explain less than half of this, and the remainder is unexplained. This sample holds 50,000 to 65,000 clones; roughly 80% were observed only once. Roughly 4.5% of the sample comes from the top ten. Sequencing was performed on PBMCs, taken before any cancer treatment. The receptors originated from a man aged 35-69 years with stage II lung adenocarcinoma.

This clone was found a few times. The CDR3 sequence: CASSAPGGPRTYEQYF. In DNA, the CDR3 is TGTGCCAGTAGTGCGCCGGGGGGCCCTCGAACCTACGAGCAGTACTTC. V and J are TRBV19 and TRBJ2-7, with D perhaps TRBD2 (7 bases). Trimming took 5 bases from V and 2 from J, leaving 19 bases between them. Germline CDR1 LNHDA, CDR2 SQIVND (reference sequence). CDR3 size: 16 residues. The whole variable domain, filled in from reference TRBV19 and TRBJ2-7, reads DGGITQSPKYLFRKEGQNVTLSCEQNLNHDAMYWYRQDPGQGLRLIYYSQIVNDFQKGDIAEGYSVSREKKESFPLTVTSAQKNPTAFYLCASSAPGGPRTYEQYFGPGTRLTVT.

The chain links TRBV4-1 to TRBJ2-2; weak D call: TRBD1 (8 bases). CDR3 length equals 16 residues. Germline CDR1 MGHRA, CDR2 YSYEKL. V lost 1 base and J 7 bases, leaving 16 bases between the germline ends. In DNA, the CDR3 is TGCGCCAGCAGCCAAGTGTTACAGGGGGGGAGCGGGGAGCTGTTTTTT. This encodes CASSQVLQGGSGELFF.

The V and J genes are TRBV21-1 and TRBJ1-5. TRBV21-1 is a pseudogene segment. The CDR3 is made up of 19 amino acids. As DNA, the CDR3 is TGTGCCAGCAGCAAAGAGTCACTAGGACTGGGCGAAGGTCGTCAGCCCCAGCATTTT. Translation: CASSKESLGLGEGRQPQHF.

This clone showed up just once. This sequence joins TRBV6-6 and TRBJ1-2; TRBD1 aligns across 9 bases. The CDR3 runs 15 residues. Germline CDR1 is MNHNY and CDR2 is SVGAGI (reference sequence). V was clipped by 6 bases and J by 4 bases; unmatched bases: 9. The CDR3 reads CASSKKQGASYGYTF. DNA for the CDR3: TGTGCCAGCAGCAAGAAACAGGGGGCTTCCTATGGCTACACCTTC.

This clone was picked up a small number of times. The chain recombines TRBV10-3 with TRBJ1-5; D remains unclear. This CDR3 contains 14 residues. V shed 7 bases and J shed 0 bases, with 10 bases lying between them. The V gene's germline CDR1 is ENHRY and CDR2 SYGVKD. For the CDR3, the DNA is TGTGCCATCACCGAACAGTATAGCAATCAGCCCCAGCATTTT. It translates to CAITEQYSNQPQHF.

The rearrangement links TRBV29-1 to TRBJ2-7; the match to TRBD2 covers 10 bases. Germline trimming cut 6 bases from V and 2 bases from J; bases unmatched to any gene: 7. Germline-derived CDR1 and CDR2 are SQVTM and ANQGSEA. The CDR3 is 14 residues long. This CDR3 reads CSVGSGRSTYEQYF. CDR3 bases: TGCAGCGTGGGTAGCGGGAGGTCTACCTACGAGCAGTACTTC.

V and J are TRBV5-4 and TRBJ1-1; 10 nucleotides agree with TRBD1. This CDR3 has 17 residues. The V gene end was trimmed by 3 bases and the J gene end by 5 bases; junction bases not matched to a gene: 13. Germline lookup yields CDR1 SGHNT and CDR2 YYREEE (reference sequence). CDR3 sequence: CASSSYRQGAPGTEAFF. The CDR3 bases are TGTGCCAGCAGCTCCTATCGACAGGGGGCTCCAGGGACTGAAGCTTTCTTT.

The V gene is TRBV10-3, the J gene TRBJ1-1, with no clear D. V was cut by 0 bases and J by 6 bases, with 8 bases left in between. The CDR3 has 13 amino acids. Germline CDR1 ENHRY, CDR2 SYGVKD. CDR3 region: CAISESIKAEAFF. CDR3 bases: TGTGCCATCAGTGAGTCGATCAAGGCTGAAGCTTTCTTT.

CDR3 DNA sequence: TGTGCCAGCAGTGAAACCCTAGGAGGAAGCTCCTACAATGAGCAGTTCTTC. Amino acid sequence: CASSETLGGSSYNEQFF. The V gene is TRBV2, the J gene TRBJ2-1, with D perhaps TRBD2 (5 bases). The V gene lost 2 bases and the J gene lost 0 bases, with 14 bases spanning the gap. This CDR3 contains 17 residues. Germline V gene lookup returns CDR1 SNHLY and CDR2 FYNNEI.

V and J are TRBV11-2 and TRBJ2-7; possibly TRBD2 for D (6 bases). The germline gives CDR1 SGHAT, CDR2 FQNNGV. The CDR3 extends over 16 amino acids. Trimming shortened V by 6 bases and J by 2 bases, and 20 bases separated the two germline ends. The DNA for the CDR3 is TGTGCCAGCAGGACGCCCCGAGGAGGGCAGCCCTACGAGCAGTACTTC. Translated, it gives CASRTPRGGQPYEQYF.

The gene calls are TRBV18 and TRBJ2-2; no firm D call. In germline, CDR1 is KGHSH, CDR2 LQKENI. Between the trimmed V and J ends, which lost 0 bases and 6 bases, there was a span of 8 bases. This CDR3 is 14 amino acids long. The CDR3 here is CASSPPLKAGELFF. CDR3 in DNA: TGTGCCAGCTCACCACCGCTAAAGGCCGGGGAGCTGTTTTTT.

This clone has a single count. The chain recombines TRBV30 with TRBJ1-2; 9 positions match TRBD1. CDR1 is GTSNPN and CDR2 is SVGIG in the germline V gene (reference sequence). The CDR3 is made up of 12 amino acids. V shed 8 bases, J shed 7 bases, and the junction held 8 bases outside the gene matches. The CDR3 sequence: CAGSRQGGGYTF. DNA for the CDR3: TGTGCCGGATCTCGACAGGGGGGTGGCTACACCTTC. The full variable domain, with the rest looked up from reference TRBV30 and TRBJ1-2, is SQTIHQWPATLVQPVGSPLSLECTVEGTSNPNLYWYRQAAGRGLQLLFYSVGIGQISSEVPQNLSASRPQDRQFILSSKKLLLSDSGFYLCAGSRQGGGYTFGSGTRLTVV.

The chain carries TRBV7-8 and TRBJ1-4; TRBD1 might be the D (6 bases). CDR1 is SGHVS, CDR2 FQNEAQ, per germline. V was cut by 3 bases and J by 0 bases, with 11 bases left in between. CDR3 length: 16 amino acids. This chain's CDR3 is CASSLRTDATNEKLFF. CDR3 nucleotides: TGTGCCAGCAGCTTGAGGACAGACGCAACTAATGAAAAACTGTTTTTT.